Shown below are 7 T cell receptor beta chains from a single sample sequenced in a study of human T cells and chemical hapten exposure. Each CDR3 protein gets one entry after TCRdb re-called the RACE reads with MiXCR. There are approximately 84,000 distinct CDR3 sequences in the sample; over 8.5% occur only once, and approximately 1.5% lies in the top ten. The sample's time point: healthy volunteer bleed at 6 weeks. Total RNA extraction was carried out from unfractionated whole blood. The source material was whole blood. These receptors came from a male donor in good health. Some clones in this sample may be carry-over from other donors' samples.

The gene calls are TRBV27 and TRBJ1-5; 9 bases are shared with TRBD1. The J segment lost 0 bases and the V segment lost 8 bases, leaving 5 bases of the junction unmatched. The CDR3 extends over 15 amino acids. Germline CDR1 is MNHEY and CDR2 is SMNVEV (reference sequence). Here the CDR3 DNA reads TGTGCCAGCCGCCGGGACAGGGTTAGCAATCAGCCCCAGCATTTT. It is translated as CASRRDRVSNQPQHF.

This clonotype was counted only a few times. The rearrangement joins TRBV9 to TRBJ2-3, with 11 bases aligning to TRBD2. Germline loops: CDR1 SGDLS, CDR2 YYNGEE. The J segment lost 1 base and the V segment lost 4 bases, leaving 5 bases of the junction unmatched. The CDR3 length is 16 residues. CDR3 residues: CASSQIAGGGTDTQYF. The CDR3 DNA is TGTGCCAGCAGCCAGATAGCGGGAGGGGGCACAGATACGCAGTATTTT.

This clonotype showed up many times. This chain uses TRBV27 with TRBJ1-5; 12 bases match TRBD1. In germline, CDR1 is MNHEY, CDR2 SMNVEV (reference sequence). This CDR3 has 17 amino acids. The V gene end was trimmed by 5 bases and the J gene end by 3 bases; junction bases not matched to a gene: 8. The CDR3 here is CASSRTGTGGHNQPQHF. CDR3 DNA sequence: TGTGCCAGCAGTCGAACCGGGACAGGGGGCCACAATCAGCCCCAGCATTTT.

The chain employs TRBV10-3 and TRBJ1-6; a weak D match, TRBD1 (5 bases). Germline CDR1 and CDR2: ENHRY and SYGVKD. Trimming took 2 bases from V and 5 from J, leaving 19 bases between them. The CDR3 runs to 18 residues. CDR3 DNA sequence: TGTGCCATCAGTGAGAGGGGAAAGATGTCTTCCGATAATTCACCCCTCCACTTT. Amino acids: CAISERGKMSSDNSPLHF.

The chain carries TRBV27 and TRBJ1-5, with D unresolved. Deletions cut 0 bases from V and 7 bases from J, with 7 bases between. Germline assignment: CDR1 MNHEY and CDR2 SMNVEV (reference sequence). The CDR3 extends over 13 amino acids. The CDR3 sequence is CASSLSPIQPQHF. The DNA of the CDR3 is TGTGCCAGCAGTTTATCGCCAATCCAGCCCCAGCATTTT.

The DNA for the CDR3 is TGTGCCAGCAGTGCGACAGGCCTCTCTGGGGCCAACGTCCTGACTTTC. Translation: CASSATGLSGANVLTF. The J gene is TRBJ2-6, the V gene TRBV6-1; TRBD1 is a possible D gene (6 bases). Trimming took off 4 bases at V and 0 bases at J, with 10 bases between the two ends. The CDR3 runs 16 residues. From germline, CDR1 is MNHNS and CDR2 SASEGT.

The chain joins TRBV7-9 to TRBJ1-1; 11 nucleotides align to TRBD1. V shed 5 bases, J shed 3 bases, and the junction held 8 bases outside the gene matches. The CDR3 consists of 16 residues. Germline lookup yields CDR1 SEHNR and CDR2 FQNEAQ (reference sequence). In nucleotides, the CDR3 is TGTGCCAGCAGCGTGGGACAGGGGGTTGGGGACACTGAAGCTTTCTTT. Protein product: CASSVGQGVGDTEAFF. The full variable domain, rest sourced from reference TRBV7-9 and TRBJ1-1, is DTGVSQNPRHKITKRGQNVTFRCDPISEHNRLYWYRQTLGQGPEFLTYFQNEAQLEKSRLLSDRFSAERPKGSFSTLEIQRTEQGDSAMYLCASSVGQGVGDTEAFFGQGTRLTVV.